These T cell receptor beta chains were read from a single sample in a study of T cell responses to AZD1222 COVID-19 vaccine. Produced via immunoSEQ multiplex PCR; TCRdb's table is partial and in-frame only. The sample has about 170,000 clones; over 85% are singletons. The specimen was peripheral blood, collected on day 0 of AZD1222 vaccination. The receptor set was obtained from an adult in good health. Both conserved end residues are part of each CDR3. The D gene is left open where the match is weak. Not all rows give a size; the values are once, few, many and, for expanded clones, a class.

j_gene	abundance	v_gene	d_gene	CDR3nt	CDR3aa
TRBJ1-4	-	TRBV3-1/TRBV3-2	-	TGTGCCAGCAGCCAAGGGGGTGTTTGGGGTGCTAATGAAAAACTGTTTTTT	CASSQGGVWGANEKLFF
TRBJ1-1	-	TRBV7-2	-	TGTGCCAGCAGCTTAGGGCAGACAACTGAAGCTTTCTTT	CASSLGQTTEAFF
TRBJ1-5	many	TRBV30	TRBD1	TGTGCCTGGAGGGGACAGGGGGGCAATCAGCCCCAGCATTTT	CAWRGQGGNQPQHF
TRBJ1-6	-	TRBV6-1	TRBD1	TGTGCCAGCAGTGAAAAAGTGACAGGGGGAGTCTATAATTCACCCCTCCACTTT	CASSEKVTGGVYNSPLHF
TRBJ2-5	-	TRBV5-6	TRBD2	TGTGCCAGCAGCTTCCTGACTAGCGGCTACCAAGAGACCCAGTACTTC	CASSFLTSGYQETQYF
TRBJ1-5	-	TRBV27	-	TGTGCCAGCAGTCTCTACTTCAGCAATCAGCCCCAGCATTTT	CASSLYFSNQPQHF
TRBJ2-3	-	TRBV7-8	TRBD2	TGTGCCAGCAGCTTAGGGGTTAGCGGGATTGGGGATACGCAGTATTTT	CASSLGVSGIGDTQYF
TRBJ1-3	-	TRBV20-1	-	TGCAGTGCTAGAGACCCGTACACCATATATTTT	CSARDPYTIYF
TRBJ1-2	-	TRBV27	-	TGTGCCAGCAGCGACTTGGACCGGGGCGGCTATGGCTACACCTTC	CASSDLDRGGYGYTF
TRBJ2-3	once	TRBV18	TRBD1	TGTGCCAGCTCACCGCCCACCGGGACAGGGTCTAGCACAGATACGCAGTATTTT	CASSPPTGTGSSTDTQYF
TRBJ1-1	-	TRBV5-4	-	TGTGCCAGCAGCTTTCGAGGCATCACTGAAGCTTTCTTT	CASSFRGITEAFF
TRBJ2-5	-	TRBV5-1	TRBD2	TGCGCCAGCAGCTTAGGTCGGCTAGCGGGTCGAGAGACCCAGTACTTC	CASSLGRLAGRETQYF
TRBJ2-7	-	TRBV7-9	-	TGTGCCAGCAGCGCCCGGGTCTATGAGGGGGAGCAGTACTTC	CASSARVYEGEQYF
TRBJ2-7	-	TRBV5-4	-	TGTGCCAGCAGCTTGGGGGGGACTCCCCCAACTTACGAGCAGTACTTC	CASSLGGTPPTYEQYF
TRBJ1-5	-	TRBV15	TRBD1	TGTGCCACCGGACAGGATAGCAATCAGCCCCAGCATTTT	CATGQDSNQPQHF
TRBJ2-5	-	TRBV7-2	TRBD2	TGTGCCAGCAGCTTAGACATGGGGAGGGCCCAGTACTTC	CASSLDMGRAQYF
TRBJ2-3	-	TRBV6-2/TRBV6-3	-	TGTGCCAGCAGTCCGCAAGTTGGAGATACGCAGTATTTT	CASSPQVGDTQYF
TRBJ2-1	-	TRBV10-2	-	TGCGCCAGCAGTGTCGGGTTCAGCTACAATGAGCAGTTCTTC	CASSVGFSYNEQFF
TRBJ1-1	once	TRBV6-4	-	TGTGCCAGCAGCGAGGTAGGGTTTTCCAACACTGAAGCTTTCTTT	CASSEVGFSNTEAFF
TRBJ2-4	-	TRBV6-1	-	TGTGCCAGCAGTGAAGGGTCCGGCCTGGGAGCCAAAAACATTCAGTACTTC	CASSEGSGLGAKNIQYF
TRBJ2-1	-	TRBV5-1	TRBD2	TGCGCCAGCAGCTTGGGCCGGACTAGCGGAGGCGATGAGCAGTTCTTC	CASSLGRTSGGDEQFF
TRBJ2-1	few	TRBV6-4	TRBD2	TGTGCCAGCAGCGGGACTAGCGGGAGCAATGAGCAGTTCTTC	CASSGTSGSNEQFF